Below, 18 T cell receptor beta chains from the same sample are listed, as sequenced in a study of shared clonotypes between healthy human individuals. This table comes from immunoSEQ multiplex PCR, and its TCRdb copy is limited to in-frame clones, with some not included. The table records 2 million to 3 million clones, roughly 93% of them present only once. Sequences were obtained from naive CD4+ T cells from PBMCs. The subset: CD45RA+ positively selected. The receptor set was obtained from a man aged 18 to 29 in good health. Some clones in this sample may be carry-over from other donors' samples.

The CDR3 DNA sequence: TGCGCCAGCAGCTTGGGCCAAATGAGTGTCACGTCCTACGAGCAGTACTTC. Translated, it gives CASSLGQMSVTSYEQYF. J is TRBJ2-7 and V is TRBV5-1; D ambiguous. Germline V gene lookup returns CDR1 SGHRS and CDR2 YFSETQ. The CDR3 is 17 residues long. The germline V and J ends were trimmed by 0 bases and 1 base, with 17 bases remaining between them.

The chain combines TRBV27 with TRBJ1-5; D is possibly TRBD1 (5 bases). Germline CDR1 MNHEY, CDR2 SMNVEV (reference sequence). There are 14 residues in the CDR3. V was clipped by 3 bases and J by 2 bases, with 8 bases between them. The CDR3 coding sequence is TGTGCCAGCAGTTTCCAGGGACGCAATCAGCCCCAGCATTTT. Translation: CASSFQGRNQPQHF.

Comments on this clone: This sample includes further DNA sequences coding for the same CDR3. This chain links TRBV10-3 with TRBJ2-5; D is unclear. Germline V gene data show CDR1 as ENHRY and CDR2 as SYGVKD. The CDR3 sequence is 12 residues long. V was pared by 1 base and J by 4 bases, with 4 bases between. Here the CDR3 DNA reads TGTGCCATCAGTGAGTTAGGAGAGACCCAGTACTTC. This translates into CAISELGETQYF.

About this clone: The same CDR3 can be traced to other DNA sequences in this sample. This chain joins TRBV5-4 and TRBJ2-3; 8 bases line up with TRBD1. J gave up 0 bases and V 5 bases, and 5 bases lay outside the gene matches. This CDR3 has 15 amino acids. Germline V gene sequence: CDR1 SGHNT, CDR2 YYREEE (reference sequence). The CDR3 reads CASSSRTGSTDTQYF. CDR3 sequence (DNA): TGTGCCAGCAGTTCGCGGACAGGGAGCACAGATACGCAGTATTTT. Full variable domain (rest looked up from reference TRBV5-4 and TRBJ2-3): ETGVTQSPTHLIKTRGQQVTLRCSSQSGHNTVSWYQQALGQGPQFIFQYYREEENGRGNFPPRFSGLQFPNYSSELNVNALELDDSALYLCASSSRTGSTDTQYFGPGTRLTVL.

The chain links TRBV9 to TRBJ2-7; 7 nucleotides match TRBD2. V dropped 1 base and J dropped 6; count of bases not matched to a gene: 10. Per germline, CDR1 SGDLS and CDR2 YYNGEE. CDR3 length: 15 residues. CDR3 DNA sequence: TGTGCCAGCAGCGTATCCCCCGCGGGAGTACGCGAGCAGTACTTC. Its protein product is CASSVSPAGVREQYF. The whole variable domain, filled in from reference TRBV9 and TRBJ2-7, reads DSGVTQTPKHLITATGQRVTLRCSPRSGDLSVYWYQQSLDQGLQFLIQYYNGEERAKGNILERFSAQQFPDLHSELNLSSLELGDSALYFCASSVSPAGVREQYFGPGTRLTVT.

This clone came up a few times. The V and J genes are TRBV30 and TRBJ1-1, with a possible D match to TRBD1 (5 bases). Trimming cost V 5 bases and J 0 bases, with 10 bases left between them. Germline-derived CDR1 and CDR2 are GTSNPN and SVGIG (reference sequence). The CDR3 loop spans 13 amino acids. The CDR3 region is CAWEMDMNTEAFF. In DNA form, the CDR3 reads TGTGCCTGGGAGATGGACATGAACACTGAAGCTTTCTTT.

The chain joins TRBV5-1 to TRBJ2-7; 7 bases are shared with TRBD1. J lost 2 bases, V lost 4 bases, and 9 bases had no gene match. This CDR3 is built from 15 residues. The V gene's germline CDR1 is SGHRS and CDR2 YFSETQ. CDR3 bases: TGCGCCAGCAGCATCCTTCCGGGACAGACCTACGAGCAGTACTTC. Translated: CASSILPGQTYEQYF.

The sample holds one count of this clone. J is TRBJ2-5 and V is TRBV6-1; D unclear. This CDR3 region has 11 residues. Germline values: CDR1 MNHNS, CDR2 SASEGT. With 11 bases removed from V and 5 bases from J, the gap between germline ends came to 12 bases. CDR3 sequence: CACHVRETQYF. CDR3 nucleotides: TGTGCCTGCCACGTGAGGGAGACCCAGTACTTC.

The V and J genes are TRBV10-3 and TRBJ1-4; no clear D gene. Germline V gene data show CDR1 as ENHRY and CDR2 as SYGVKD. V dropped 10 bases and J dropped 8 bases, with 14 bases sitting between them. The CDR3 contains 12 residues. Written as DNA, the CDR3 is TGTGCCACCGGAGTTGGGCGGGAAAAACTGTTTTTT. Translated: CATGVGREKLFF.

The V call is TRBV19, the J call TRBJ2-3; a weak D match, TRBD1 (6 bases). The CDR3 has 14 amino acids. Per the germline V gene, CDR1 is LNHDA and CDR2 is SQIVND (reference sequence). V was trimmed by 10 bases and J by 2 bases, leaving 16 bases between them. In DNA, the CDR3 is TGTGCCACGATCCGGGACACCAACACAGATACGCAGTATTTT. Amino acid sequence: CATIRDTNTDTQYF.

The rearrangement uses TRBV6-5 and TRBJ2-1; TRBD2 aligns across 9 bases. Germline V gives CDR1 MNHEY, CDR2 SVGAGI. The CDR3 runs to 14 residues. The V gene end was trimmed by 2 bases and the J gene end by 11 bases; junction bases not matched to a gene: 7. The DNA of the CDR3 is TGTGCCAGCAGTTACGCCTGGCTAGCGGGGAAGCAGTTCTTC. Its translation is CASSYAWLAGKQFF.

V is TRBV9 and J is TRBJ1-5; D call uncertain. Germline CDR1 SGDLS, CDR2 YYNGEE. CDR3 length equals 15 residues. The germline V and J ends were trimmed by 0 bases and 0 bases, with 7 bases remaining between them. DNA of the CDR3: TGTGCCAGCAGCGTAGAACCGGATAGCAATCAGCCCCAGCATTTT. Its protein product is CASSVEPDSNQPQHF.

This chain joins TRBV5-4 and TRBJ1-5; TRBD1 matches 7 bases. The J segment lost 2 bases and the V segment lost 4 bases, leaving 9 bases of the junction unmatched. Per the germline V gene, CDR1 is SGHNT and CDR2 is YYREEE (reference sequence). The CDR3 is 16 residues long. Here the CDR3 DNA reads TGTGCCAGCAGCCCCGCCCCCGGGACAGGCAATCAGCCCCAGCATTTT. Residues: CASSPAPGTGNQPQHF.

In DNA, the CDR3 is TGTGCCAGCAGTCGACGGGACAGGGGAGGGGCTGAAGCTTTCTTT. Protein sequence: CASSRRDRGGAEAFF. The J gene is TRBJ1-1, the V gene TRBV27, with 10 bases matching TRBD1. With V trimmed by 5 bases and J by 6 bases, 9 bases remained unmatched. Germline V gene data show CDR1 as MNHEY and CDR2 as SMNVEV (reference sequence). This CDR3 is 15 amino acids long.

On this clone: Other DNA sequences in the sample encode the same CDR3. The gene calls are TRBV18 and TRBJ2-2; TRBD1 matches 9 bases. Germline values: CDR1 KGHSH, CDR2 LQKENI. The CDR3 extends over 15 amino acids. V lost 2 bases to trimming and J lost 4 bases; unmatched junction nucleotides: 2. The CDR3 region has the DNA TGTGCCAGCTCACCAGGACAGGGGAGCACCGGGGAGCTGTTTTTT. This translates into CASSPGQGSTGELFF.

The rearrangement joins TRBV7-6 to TRBJ2-7, with 12 bases identical to TRBD1. The germline V gene has CDR1 SGHVS and CDR2 FNYEAQ. J was trimmed by 5 bases and V by 5 bases; bases with no gene match: 7. This CDR3 contains 15 residues. The CDR3 nucleotides read TGTGCCAGCAGCCCCGGGACAGGGGGCGATGACGAGCAGTACTTC. Its translation: CASSPGTGGDDEQYF.

The J gene is TRBJ2-7, the V gene TRBV5-1; 12 nucleotides line up with TRBD2. V lost 0 bases, J lost 5 bases, and 3 bases stayed unmatched. The CDR3 consists of 15 residues. Germline lookup yields CDR1 SGHRS and CDR2 YFSETQ. CDR3 in amino acids: CASSLGTSGTHEQYF. As DNA, the CDR3 is TGCGCCAGCAGCTTGGGGACTAGCGGGACTCACGAGCAGTACTTC.

The count of this clone is one. The chain carries TRBV2 and TRBJ2-1; 9 bases align to TRBD2. CDR1 is SNHLY, CDR2 FYNNEI, per germline. This CDR3 has 15 residues. V shed 6 bases, J shed 2 bases, and the junction held 5 bases outside the gene matches. Here the CDR3 DNA reads TGTGCCAGCAGGCCTATAGCGGGAGCCTACAATGAGCAGTTCTTC. Protein: CASRPIAGAYNEQFF. Full variable domain (outside the CDR3, taken from reference TRBV2 and TRBJ2-1): EPEVTQTPSHQVTQMGQEVILRCVPISNHLYFYWYRQILGQKVEFLVSFYNNEISEKSEIFDDQFSVERPDGSNFTLKIRSTKLEDSAMYFCASRPIAGAYNEQFFGPGTRLTVL.